The sample holds many counts of the clone carrying this T cell receptor beta chain. What it binds is unknown. The CDR3 has 12 residues. V lost 3 bases, J lost 10 bases, and 12 bases lay in between. Diagnosis relied on clinical symptoms, serum thyroxine and TRAb, thyroid ultrasound and orbital computed tomography. TCR beta CDR3 region amplification was performed from RNA transcripts. HTBI primers were the set used in a first-round RT-PCR of the TCR CDR3. From the multiplex PCR reads, TCRdb called clonotypes with MiXCR, one entry per CDR3 protein. The sample includes about 690,000 distinct CDR3 sequences, approximately 15% of them seen just once. The data stem from a study of T cells in Graves' hyperthyroidism and ophthalmopathy. Regarding the study as a whole: Blood also showed most of the thyroid clonotypes that were expanded above 0.001. From stable hyperthyroidism, ophthalmopathy was set apart by a 13 V-J model.

This chain uses TRBV12-3 or TRBV12-4 with TRBJ1-1; D is uncertain. Sequencing was carried out using blood. This clonotype was obtained from a man aged 45-65 years with Graves' hyperthyroidism. The CDR3 spells CASSLTGNVAFF. The CDR3, as DNA: TGTGCCAGCAGTTTGACGGGGAATGTAGCTTTCTTT.